This T cell receptor beta chain comes out of a study of T-cell memory formation after mild COVID-19. Overall study: TCR clusters were mostly confined to one donor each.

Each CDR3 protein gets one entry after TCRdb re-called the 5' RACE reads with MiXCR. The sample has hundreds of thousands of distinct CDR3 sequences, approximately 19% seen once. This clonotype was observed a few times. Its antigen remains unidentified. Study findings and constraints: Nothing confirmed that second-wave clones peaking on day 37 were specific for SARS-CoV-2.

Germline V gene sequence: CDR1 SGHAT, CDR2 FQNNGV. There are 13 residues in the CDR3. Trimming removed 8 bases from V and 5 bases from J, with 15 bases in between. The chain couples TRBV11-2 to TRBJ2-5; D might be TRBD1 (5 bases). This receptor was obtained from an adult woman who had mild COVID-19 (a few samples of this study predate the infection). Cell type and time point are not known. Sequencing was carried out using PBMCs or a T cell subset sorted from them (not recorded which). The CDR3 protein is CASPTRTRETQYF. CDR3 coding DNA: TGTGCCAGCCCGACAAGGACAAGGGAGACCCAGTACTTC.